This T cell receptor beta chain originates from a study of T cells in localized non-small cell lung cancer. Study-level results: Uninvolved neighboring lung showed the greatest T cell clonality, exceeding tumor. Longer overall survival associated with higher blood T cell density; shorter survival with higher adjacent-lung clonality. Within adjacent lung there appeared a median approximately 60 of the top 100 tumor clones. Since sequencing was restricted to only one region of the tumor, intratumor heterogeneity remains a possibility.

Assay: immunoSEQ multiplex PCR; the TCRdb copy retains only in-frame clones and omits some. The table includes fewer than 15,000 clones, 65% to 85% detected once. Per the germline V gene, CDR1 is SGHRS and CDR2 is YFSETQ. The CDR3 consists of 15 residues. V was shortened by 6 bases and J by 1 base, with 16 bases between the two germline ends. For this clone: Its antigen is not identified.

The V and J genes are TRBV5-1 and TRBJ1-1; D not certain. The TCR was taken from an older female donor with stage I squamous cell lung carcinoma. This specimen was peripheral blood, taken before any cancer treatment. CDR3 nucleotide sequence: TGCGCCAGCAAGGTAGGGTCTAGCGGGAACACTGAAGCTTTCTTT. Translated, it gives CASKVGSSGNTEAFF.